This T cell receptor beta chain derives from a study of long-term antiretroviral therapy in people with HIV. With survey level as its setting, the immunoSEQ assay was v3.0. Sequencing was performed with immunoSEQ multiplex PCR; in TCRdb, only in-frame clones are kept and a portion is missing. The top ten clones hold roughly 16% of a sample with 20,000 to 25,000 clones, approximately 80% of them seen once. Trimming removed 0 bases at V and 7 bases at J, with 16 bases between. The CDR3 runs 15 residues. CDR1 and CDR2 from the germline V gene are MGHRA and YSYEKL. J is TRBJ2-7 and V is TRBV4-1, with a possible D match to TRBD2 (6 bases). The clonotype comes from a man younger than 40 with HIV. The sequenced sample was unsorted PBMCs, obtained approximately 4.1 years after starting antiretroviral therapy. This CDR3 reads CASSQDGRGGLEQYF. CDR3 nucleotide sequence: TGCGCCAGCAGCCAAGATGGAAGGGGAGGTTTGGAGCAGTACTTC.